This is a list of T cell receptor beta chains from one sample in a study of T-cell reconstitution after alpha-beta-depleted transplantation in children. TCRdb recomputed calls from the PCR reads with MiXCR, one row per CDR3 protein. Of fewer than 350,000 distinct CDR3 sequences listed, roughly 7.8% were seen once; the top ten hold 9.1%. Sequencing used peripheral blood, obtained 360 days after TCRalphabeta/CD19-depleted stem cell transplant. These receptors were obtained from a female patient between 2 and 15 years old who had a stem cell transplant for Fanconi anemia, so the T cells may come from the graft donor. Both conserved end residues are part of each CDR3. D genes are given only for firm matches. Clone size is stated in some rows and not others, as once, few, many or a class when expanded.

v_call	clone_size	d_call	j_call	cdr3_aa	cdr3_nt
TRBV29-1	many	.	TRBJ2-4	CSVGGSRGENIQYF	TGCAGCGTTGGAGGGAGCAGGGGAGAGAACATTCAGTACTTC
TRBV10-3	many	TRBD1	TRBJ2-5	CAISEFFDRGEYETQYF	TGTGCCATCAGTGAGTTCTTTGACAGGGGCGAGTATGAGACCCAGTACTTC
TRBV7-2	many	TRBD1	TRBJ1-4	CASSRTGGGEKLFF	TGTGCCAGCAGTCGGACAGGGGGAGGGGAAAAACTGTTTTTT
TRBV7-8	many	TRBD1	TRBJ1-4	CASSLGDRDKLFF	TGTGCCAGCAGCTTAGGAGACAGGGATAAACTGTTTTTT
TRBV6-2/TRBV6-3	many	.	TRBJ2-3	CASRRDRADTQYF	TGTGCCAGCAGGCGAGACAGAGCAGATACGCAGTATTTT
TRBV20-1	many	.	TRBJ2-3	CSARTDPSTDTQYF	TGCAGTGCTAGGACCGACCCTTCCACAGATACGCAGTATTTT
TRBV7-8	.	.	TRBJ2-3	CASSLGDSTYYATDTQYF	TGTGCCAGCAGCTTAGGGGACTCGACTTATTATGCCACAGATACGCAGTATTTT
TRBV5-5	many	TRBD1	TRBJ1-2	CASATGYGYTF	TGTGCCAGCGCGACAGGGTATGGCTACACCTTC
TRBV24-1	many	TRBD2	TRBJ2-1	CATADLAGVHEQFF	TGTGCCACAGCCGATCTAGCGGGAGTTCATGAGCAGTTCTTC
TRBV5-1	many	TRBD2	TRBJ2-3	CASSLDGAGWADTQYF	TGCGCCAGCAGCTTGGATGGAGCGGGGTGGGCAGATACGCAGTATTTT
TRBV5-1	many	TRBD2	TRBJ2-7	CASSLGLAGSYEQYF	TGCGCCAGCAGCTTGGGGCTAGCGGGTTCCTACGAGCAGTACTTC
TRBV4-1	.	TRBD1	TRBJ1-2	CASSPYPGQGNGYTF	TGCGCCAGCAGCCCTTATCCGGGACAGGGAAATGGCTACACCTTC
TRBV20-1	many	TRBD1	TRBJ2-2	CSATQGDTGELFF	TGCAGTGCTACTCAGGGGGACACCGGGGAGCTGTTTTTT
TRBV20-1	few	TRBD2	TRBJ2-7	CSARGAGARHEQYF	TGCAGTGCTAGGGGAGCGGGGGCCCGACACGAGCAGTACTTC
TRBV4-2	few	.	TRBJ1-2	CASSQESLAYGYTF	TGTGCCAGCAGCCAGGAGTCCCTAGCCTATGGCTACACCTTC
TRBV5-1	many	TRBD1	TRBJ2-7	CASSVSGTGTSYEQYF	TGCGCCAGCAGCGTATCCGGGACAGGGACTTCCTACGAGCAGTACTTC
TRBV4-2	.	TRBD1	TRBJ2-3	CASSQDGVASGQGNTQYF	TGTGCCAGCAGCCAAGACGGTGTGGCTAGCGGACAGGGGAATACGCAGTATTTT
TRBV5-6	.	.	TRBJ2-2	CASSFQVRTGELFF	TGTGCCAGCAGCTTCCAGGTCCGCACCGGGGAGCTGTTTTTT
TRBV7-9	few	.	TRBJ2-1	CASSSTTGEGYNEQFF	TGTGCCAGCAGCTCCACGACAGGGGAGGGGTACAATGAGCAGTTCTTC
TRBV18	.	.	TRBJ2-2	CASSPPTAEHWTNTGELFF	TGTGCCAGCTCACCACCGACAGCCGAGCACTGGACGAACACCGGGGAGCTGTTTTTT
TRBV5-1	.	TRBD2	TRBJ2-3	CASSLDYRGGTDTQYF	TGCGCCAGCAGCTTGGACTATCGGGGGGGCACAGATACGCAGTATTTT
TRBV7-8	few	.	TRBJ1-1	CASSLGEVNTEAFF	TGTGCCAGCAGCTTAGGAGAGGTGAACACTGAAGCTTTCTTT
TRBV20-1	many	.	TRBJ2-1	CSARDSRAPYNEQFF	TGCAGTGCTAGAGATTCAAGGGCCCCTTACAATGAGCAGTTCTTC
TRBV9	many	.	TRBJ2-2	CASSVGGGADTGELFF	TGTGCCAGCAGCGTAGGTGGGGGGGCCGACACCGGGGAGCTGTTTTTT
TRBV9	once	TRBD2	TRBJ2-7	CASSGGLAGTYKQYF	TGTGCCAGCAGCGGGGGATTAGCGGGAACCTACAAGCAGTACTTC
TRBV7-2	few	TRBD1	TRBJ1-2	CASSPDRANYGYTF	TGTGCCAGCAGCCCGGACAGGGCTAACTATGGCTACACCTTC
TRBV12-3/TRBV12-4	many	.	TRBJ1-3	CASSLAGASGNTIYF	TGTGCCAGCAGTTTAGCGGGTGCTTCTGGAAACACCATATATTTT
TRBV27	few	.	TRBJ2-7	CASSLYGGSYEQYF	TGTGCCAGCAGTTTATATGGGGGCTCCTACGAGCAGTACTTC
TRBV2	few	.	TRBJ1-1	CASSEEGLAGDTEAFF	TGTGCCAGCAGTGAAGAAGGATTGGCAGGGGACACTGAAGCTTTCTTT
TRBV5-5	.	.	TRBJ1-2	CASSLMTANYGYTF	TGTGCCAGCAGCCTGATGACAGCTAACTATGGCTACACCTTC
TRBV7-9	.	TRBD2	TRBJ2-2	CASSLELAGWDTGELFF	TGTGCCAGCAGCTTAGAGCTAGCGGGATGGGACACCGGGGAGCTGTTTTTT
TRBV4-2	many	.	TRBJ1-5	CASSQGLGNQPQHF	TGTGCCAGCAGCCAGGGGCTCGGCAATCAGCCCCAGCATTTT
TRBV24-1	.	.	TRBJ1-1	CATSLGENTEAFF	TGTGCCACCAGCCTAGGGGAGAACACTGAAGCTTTCTTT
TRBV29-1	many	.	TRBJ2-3	CSVEDPGDGGFTDTQYF	TGCAGCGTTGAAGATCCCGGGGACGGTGGGTTCACAGATACGCAGTATTTT
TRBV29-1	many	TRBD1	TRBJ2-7	CSVSGTGPYEQYF	TGCAGCGTTTCCGGGACAGGTCCCTACGAGCAGTACTTC
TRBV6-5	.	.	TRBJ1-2	CASSYSTQGRGGYYGYTF	TGTGCCAGCAGTTATTCCACGCAGGGGAGGGGCGGGTACTATGGCTACACCTTC
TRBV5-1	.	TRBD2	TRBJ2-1	CASSSTERGEQFF	TGCGCCAGCAGCTCAACTGAGCGGGGAGAGCAGTTCTTC
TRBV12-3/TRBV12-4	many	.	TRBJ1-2	CASSFFGGRGVYGYTF	TGTGCCAGCAGTTTCTTCGGGGGACGCGGCGTCTATGGCTACACCTTC
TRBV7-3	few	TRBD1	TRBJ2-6	CASSLGQAHSGANVLTF	TGTGCCAGCAGCTTAGGACAGGCCCACTCTGGGGCCAACGTCCTGACTTTC
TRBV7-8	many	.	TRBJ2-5	CASSLGDFQETQYF	TGTGCCAGCAGCTTAGGGGACTTTCAAGAGACCCAGTACTTC
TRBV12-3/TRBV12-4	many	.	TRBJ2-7	CASSGDAYEQYF	TGTGCCAGCAGCGGGGACGCCTACGAGCAGTACTTC
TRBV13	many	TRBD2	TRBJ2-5	CASSLGLAEIQETQYF	TGTGCCAGCAGCTTAGGACTAGCGGAGATCCAAGAGACCCAGTACTTC
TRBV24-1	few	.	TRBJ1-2	CATSEPGVGYTF	TGTGCCACCAGTGAGCCAGGGGTCGGCTACACCTTC
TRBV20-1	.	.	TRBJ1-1	CCARDPTRDISTTEAFF	TGCTGTGCTAGAGACCCGACCCGTGACATTTCAACCACTGAAGCTTTCTTT
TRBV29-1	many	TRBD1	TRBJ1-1	CSVEREVHRGKGNTEAFF	TGCAGCGTTGAACGCGAAGTACACAGGGGTAAAGGGAACACTGAAGCTTTCTTT
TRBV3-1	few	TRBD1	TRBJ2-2	CASSPGGRNTGELFF	TGTGCCAGCAGTCCAGGGGGCCGGAACACCGGGGAGCTGTTTTTT
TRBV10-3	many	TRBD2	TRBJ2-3	CAISESLAGGRTDTQYF	TGTGCCATCAGTGAGTCTTTAGCGGGAGGACGGACAGATACGCAGTATTTT
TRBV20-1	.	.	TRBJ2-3	CSARGSGDRGTDTQYF	TGCAGTGCTAGAGGGTCGGGGGATAGGGGCACAGATACGCAGTATTTT
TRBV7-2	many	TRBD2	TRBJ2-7	CASSSRASGSYEQYF	TGTGCCAGCAGCTCGAGGGCTAGCGGGAGTTACGAGCAGTACTTC
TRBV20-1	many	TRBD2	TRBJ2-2	CSAGTTLDGELFF	TGCAGTGCAGGGACTACCCTAGACGGGGAGCTGTTTTTT
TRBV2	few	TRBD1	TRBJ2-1	CASSGDRGTNEQFF	TGTGCCAGCAGCGGGGACAGGGGCACAAATGAGCAGTTCTTC
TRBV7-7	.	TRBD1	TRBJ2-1	CASSGGQGAGNEQFF	TGTGCTAGCAGCGGGGGACAGGGGGCCGGCAATGAGCAGTTCTTC
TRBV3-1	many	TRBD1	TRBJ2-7	CASSHWDRSYEQYF	TGTGCCAGCAGCCACTGGGACAGGTCCTACGAGCAGTACTTC
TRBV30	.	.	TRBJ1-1	CAWAYGEGTEAFF	TGTGCCTGGGCTTACGGGGAGGGGACTGAAGCTTTCTTT
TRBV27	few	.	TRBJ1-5	CASSANGNQPQHF	TGTGCCAGCAGTGCGAATGGCAATCAGCCCCAGCATTTT
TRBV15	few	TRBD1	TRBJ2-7	CATSRRPGQGAYEQYF	TGTGCCACCAGCAGAAGACCGGGACAGGGAGCCTACGAGCAGTACTTC
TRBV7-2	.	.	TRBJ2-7	CASSLAQSKSYEQYF	TGTGCCAGCAGCTTAGCCCAGAGTAAATCCTACGAGCAGTACTTC